This TCR beta chain was captured by sequencing in a study of blood T cell repertoires in COVID-19. Across the whole study: Samples came from the United States, Italy and Spain, spanning acute and convalescent COVID-19. T cells, B-cell-depleted T cells, or PBMCs provided the cDNA or gDNA that served as material.

Germline trimming cut 4 bases from V and 4 bases from J; bases unmatched to any gene: 9. The V gene's germline CDR1 is MGHRA and CDR2 YSYEKL. The CDR3 length is 15 residues. Source study methods: By means of reference gene primer amplification, nucleated cell counts were estimated. Libraries were prepared by immunoSEQ multiplex PCR; TCRdb keeps only in-frame clonotypes and omits some of them. The V and J calls and clone size are taken from that table; D and trimming were inferred from the DNA. The profile covers 65,000 or so clones, with just under 85% appearing a single time and less than 4.5% taken by the ten largest.

The chain is built from TRBV4-1 and TRBJ1-1; the match to TRBD1 covers 7 bases. This clonotype was sampled from a man between 60 and 75 years old with acute or convalescent COVID-19. The sequenced sample was peripheral blood. Written as DNA, the CDR3 is TGCGCCAGCAGCCGAATACAGGGGTGGGGCACTGAAGCTTTCTTT. Protein product: CASSRIQGWGTEAFF.